This TCR beta chain originates from a study of T cell responses to AZD1222 COVID-19 vaccine. Study conclusions and caveats: No repertoire was sampled before or during the peak T cell response, only after it. Vaccine-associated CD4 TCRs spanned spike, dominant at 160-218 and 743-854. Clonal diversity was possibly underestimated; the donors were predominantly white British and more often female. Baseline antibody screening turned up just six seropositive AZD1222 recipients.

This CDR3 has 13 residues. Looked up from germline, CDR1 is WSHSY and CDR2 is SAAADI. V was clipped by 6 bases and J by 1 base, with 9 bases between them. On this clone: Its specificity is unknown.

Sequencing used immunoSEQ multiplex PCR; TCRdb keeps in-frame clones, though not all of them. The profile shows around 200,000 clones, 80% to 95% of them singletons. The starting material was peripheral blood, obtained on day 0 of AZD1222 vaccination. The chain joins TRBV10-2 to TRBJ1-1; D not resolved. The TCR comes from an adult in good health. The CDR3 DNA sequence: TGCGCCAGCAGACCCCCAGGGAACACTGAAGCTTTCTTT. Its protein product is CASRPPGNTEAFF.